The 16 T cell receptor beta chains listed next were all sequenced from one sample in a study of blood T cell repertoires in COVID-19. Method: immunoSEQ multiplex PCR; TCRdb's copy keeps in-frame clones and lacks some. The sample holds fewer than 60,000 clones, about 82% seen once. The specimen was peripheral blood. The source of these receptors is a woman aged 80 or older with acute or convalescent COVID-19.

This chain joins TRBV7-8 and TRBJ2-2; D perhaps matches TRBD2 (5 bases). V gave up 0 bases and J gave up 4 bases, with 9 bases separating them. This CDR3 region has 15 residues. Germline V gene sequence: CDR1 SGHVS, CDR2 FQNEAQ. CDR3 region: CASSLARAGTGELFF. CDR3 coding DNA: TGTGCCAGCAGCTTAGCAAGGGCGGGCACCGGGGAGCTGTTTTTT.

The V call is TRBV18, the J call TRBJ1-2, with no clear D. The CDR3 has 14 amino acids. Germline V gives CDR1 KGHSH, CDR2 LQKENI. Between the trimmed V and J ends, which lost 2 bases and 2 bases, there was a span of 9 bases. The CDR3, as DNA: TGTGCCAGCTCACCAGCAGAATCAAACTATGGCTACACCTTC. Amino acid sequence: CASSPAESNYGYTF.

V is TRBV15 and J is TRBJ1-1, with TRBD1 identical over 7 bases. The junction had 6 bases not matched to a gene; V was cut back by 2 bases and J by 3 bases. Germline CDR1 reads LNHNV; CDR2 reads YYDKDF (reference sequence). CDR3 length equals 15 residues. CDR3 DNA sequence: TGTGCCACCAGCAGAAGACAGGGACTGGACACTGAAGCTTTCTTT. Amino acid sequence: CATSRRQGLDTEAFF.

This chain connects TRBV3-1 (or the pseudogene TRBV3-2) to TRBJ1-1; D is possibly TRBD1 (5 bases). Looked up from germline, CDR1 is LGHDT and CDR2 is YNNKEL (reference sequence). The ends were cut back, 1 base at V and 5 bases at J, with 8 bases in the middle. The CDR3 contains 13 residues. This CDR3 reads CASSQAGNTEAFF. CDR3 bases: TGTGCCAGCAGCCAAGCAGGGAATACTGAAGCTTTCTTT.

This chain uses TRBV19 with TRBJ2-2; D gene unclear. In germline, CDR1 is LNHDA, CDR2 SQIVND (reference sequence). This CDR3 comprises 13 residues. V lost 1 base and J 6 bases, leaving 6 bases between the germline ends. This chain's CDR3 is CASSIASPGELFF. The CDR3 DNA follows: TGTGCCAGTAGTATAGCCAGTCCCGGGGAGCTGTTTTTT.

The J gene is TRBJ1-1, the V gene TRBV5-4, with no clear D. The CDR3 has 15 residues. Trimming removed 1 base at V and 1 base at J, with 11 bases between. Germline assignment: CDR1 SGHNT and CDR2 YYREEE (reference sequence). The CDR3 loop reads CASSLMYGANTEAFF. DNA of the CDR3: TGTGCCAGCAGCTTGATGTATGGAGCGAACACTGAAGCTTTCTTT.

The chain has TRBV5-6 and TRBJ2-2; a weak D match, TRBD1 (6 bases). Per the germline V gene, CDR1 is SGHDT and CDR2 is YYEEEE. Deletions cut 4 bases from V and 4 bases from J, with 14 bases between. The CDR3 contains 15 residues. In nucleotides, the CDR3 is TGTGCCAGCAGCCACTCAGGGGTGGGCACCGGGGAGCTGTTTTTT. Protein product: CASSHSGVGTGELFF. Drawing the rest from reference TRBV5-6 and TRBJ2-2, the complete variable domain is DAGVTQSPTHLIKTRGQQVTLRCSPKSGHDTVSWYQQALGQGPQFIFQYYEEEERQRGNFPDRFSGHQFPNYSSELNVNALLLGDSALYLCASSHSGVGTGELFFGEGSRLTVL.

The rearrangement joins TRBV5-1 to TRBJ1-3; D call uncertain. The CDR3 extends over 14 amino acids. From germline, CDR1 is SGHRS and CDR2 YFSETQ. V was trimmed by 4 bases and J by 2 bases, leaving 10 bases between them. The CDR3 bases are TGCGCCAGCAGCGAGGGTGGGGCTGGAAACACCATATATTTT. As protein: CASSEGGAGNTIYF.

This chain links TRBV7-8 with TRBJ2-5; 9 nucleotides line up with TRBD2. V shed 0 bases, J shed 5 bases, and the junction held 10 bases outside the gene matches. The CDR3 extends over 17 amino acids. The germline V gene encodes CDR1 SGHVS and CDR2 FQNEAQ. Here the CDR3 DNA reads TGTGCCAGCAGCTTAGCGCTGACTAGCGGCCTGGGGGAGACCCAGTACTTC. It is translated as CASSLALTSGLGETQYF.

The chain recombines TRBV2 with TRBJ1-5, with D possibly being TRBD1 (5 bases). This CDR3 contains 13 residues. V shed 5 bases and J shed 5 bases, with 10 bases lying between them. Germline lookup yields CDR1 SNHLY and CDR2 FYNNEI. The CDR3 nucleotides are TGTGCCAGCAGTAGGCAGGGCGATCAGCCCCAGCATTTT. As protein: CASSRQGDQPQHF.

There are a few counts of this clone. This chain joins TRBV5-8 and TRBJ1-5; no clear D gene. The V end lost 3 bases, the J end lost 4 bases, and 11 bases lay between the germline ends. Germline V gene data show CDR1 as SGHTS and CDR2 as YDEGEE. The CDR3 length is 14 residues. CDR3 residues: CASSSGLGNQPQHF. CDR3 bases: TGTGCCAGCAGCTCGGGGTTAGGTAATCAGCCCCAGCATTTT.

The rearrangement links TRBV3-1 (or the pseudogene TRBV3-2) to TRBJ1-4, with D perhaps matching TRBD1 (6 bases). The germline gives CDR1 LGHDT, CDR2 YNNKEL (reference sequence). V was trimmed by 2 bases and J by 10 bases, leaving 20 bases between them. CDR3 length equals 16 residues. The CDR3 bases are TGTGCCAGCAGCCAACTTCGCTCGCGAGGGGGGGGAAAACTGTTTTTT. This gives the protein CASSQLRSRGGGKLFF.

The chain employs TRBV30 and TRBJ2-1, with 10 bases fitting TRBD2. The CDR3 loop spans 14 amino acids. Losses at the gene ends were 3 bases for V and 3 bases for J; bases not matched to a gene: 2. CDR1 is GTSNPN, CDR2 SVGIG, per germline (reference sequence). CDR3 region: CAWRTSGVYNEQFF. CDR3 DNA sequence: TGTGCCTGGAGAACTAGCGGGGTCTACAATGAGCAGTTCTTC.

This rearrangement joins TRBV27 to TRBJ1-2, with no clear D. This CDR3 is 14 amino acids long. Looked up from germline, CDR1 is MNHEY and CDR2 is SMNVEV (reference sequence). V was shortened by 5 bases and J by 2 bases, with 12 bases between the two germline ends. The CDR3 sequence is CASSLINSNYGYTF. The CDR3, as DNA: TGTGCCAGCAGTCTTATTAACTCAAACTATGGCTACACCTTC.

The J gene is TRBJ2-1, the V gene TRBV2; 10 bases fit TRBD2. This CDR3 region has 16 residues. V lost 1 base, J lost 4 bases, and 4 bases stayed unmatched. Germline CDR1 is SNHLY and CDR2 is FYNNEI. The CDR3 here is CASSEVTSGNYNEQFF. CDR3 bases: TGTGCCAGCAGTGAAGTAACTAGCGGGAATTACAATGAGCAGTTCTTC.

The chain carries TRBV14 and TRBJ2-1, with 8 bases that match TRBD2. CDR1 is SGHDN and CDR2 is FVKESK in the germline V gene. Germline trimming cut 2 bases from V and 0 bases from J; bases unmatched to any gene: 21. The CDR3 consists of 22 residues. The CDR3 here is CASSQPPILGRGAISSYNEQFF. Written as DNA, the CDR3 is TGTGCCAGCAGCCAACCCCCCATCTTAGGGCGGGGGGCCATCAGCTCCTACAATGAGCAGTTCTTC.